This TCR beta chain was identified during a study of HIV-infected patients and healthy controls. This CDR3 region has 14 residues. The trim removed 3 bases at V and 4 bases at J, leaving 5 bases unmatched. No cell fractionation was done, so the repertoire covers all unsorted peripheral blood T cells. This clonotype was recorded at least ten times. No antigen is known for it. Reverse transcription used about 500 ng RNA and constant-region primers for alpha and beta. Alpha and beta chain libraries were made separately by chain-specific third strand synthesis with multiplexing indices. A 5' RACE adapter with a random hexamer and the SP2 primer site was joined to cDNA. TCRdb re-analysed the 5' RACE reads in MiXCR, keeping a single row per CDR3 protein. This table holds 9,000 to 15,000 distinct CDR3 sequences, under 6.5% found once. The study, taken as a whole, reports: Healthy control repertoires had roughly threefold more distinct CDR3s than untreated HIV+ repertoires, and higher Shannon diversity.

V usage is TRBV23-1 and J usage is TRBJ1-1, with 7 positions matching TRBD1. TRBV23-1 is an open reading frame whose function is uncertain. The TCR sequence derives from an adult in good health. The source material was blood. The CDR3 nucleotides are TGCGCCAGCAGTCATTCCGACAGGGCCACTGAAGCTTTCTTT. This sequence encodes CASSHSDRATEAFF.